The 8 T cell receptor beta chains in this list originate from one sample, sequenced in a study of T cell changes during pregnancy in multiple sclerosis. Profiling relied on immunoSEQ multiplex PCR, and the TCRdb table lists in-frame clones only, not all of them. Of fewer than 60,000 clones listed, approximately 90% are singletons. The sequenced sample was CD4+ T cells from peripheral blood mononuclear cells, obtained after pregnancy. Source of these receptors: a female donor with multiple sclerosis, enrolled in a pregnancy study.

This chain links TRBV4-2 with TRBJ1-6; no clear D gene. The CDR3 totals 19 residues. Germline assignment: CDR1 LGHNA and CDR2 YNFKEQ. The germline V and J ends were trimmed by 6 bases and 3 bases, with 24 bases remaining between them. CDR3 loop: CASRDPLKGPRDYNSPLHF. For the CDR3, the DNA is TGTGCCAGCAGGGATCCCTTAAAGGGCCCTCGGGACTATAATTCACCCCTCCACTTT.

This chain uses TRBV9 with TRBJ2-3; 12 nucleotides align to TRBD2. Germline values: CDR1 SGDLS, CDR2 YYNGEE. The CDR3 covers 15 residues. V trimming: 3 bases; J trimming: 4 bases; junction bases outside the gene matches: 3. CDR3: CASSGTSGAADTQYF. CDR3 nucleotide sequence: TGTGCCAGCAGCGGGACTAGCGGGGCTGCAGATACGCAGTATTTT.

This sequence joins TRBV7-2 and TRBJ2-5; 7 bases map to TRBD2. Unmatched junction bases numbered 17, after V lost 4 bases and J lost 0 bases. The length of the CDR3 is 19 residues. Germline lookup yields CDR1 SGHTA and CDR2 FQGNSA. The CDR3 DNA sequence: TGTGCCAGCAGCTCCGCGAGGAGGGCTAGCGGCCGGTACCAAGAGACCCAGTACTTC. It translates to CASSSARRASGRYQETQYF. Drawing the rest from reference TRBV7-2 and TRBJ2-5, the complete variable domain is GAGVSQSPSNKVTEKGKDVELRCDPISGHTALYWYRQSLGQGLEFLIYFQGNSAPDKSGLPSDRFSAERTGGSVSTLTIQRTQQEDSAVYLCASSSARRASGRYQETQYFGPGTRLLVL.

This sequence joins TRBV18 and TRBJ1-1; possible D gene TRBD1, 5 bases. Between the trimmed V and J ends, which lost 0 bases and 4 bases, there was a span of 9 bases. Germline CDR1 is KGHSH and CDR2 is LQKENI. The CDR3 runs 14 residues. The CDR3 sequence is CASSPPGARTEAFF. As DNA, the CDR3 is TGTGCCAGCTCACCACCAGGGGCGCGCACTGAAGCTTTCTTT.

The rearrangement joins TRBV19 to TRBJ2-3, with D perhaps TRBD1 (5 bases). The CDR3 runs 15 residues. Germline loops: CDR1 LNHDA, CDR2 SQIVND (reference sequence). Trimming left V 3 bases short and J 2 bases short, with 12 bases between. DNA for the CDR3: TGTGCCAGTAGTATTCAGACAGCGTTCACAGATACGCAGTATTTT. This codes for CASSIQTAFTDTQYF. Supplemented by reference TRBV19 and TRBJ2-3, the full variable domain reads DGGITQSPKYLFRKEGQNVTLSCEQNLNHDAMYWYRQDPGQGLRLIYYSQIVNDFQKGDIAEGYSVSREKKESFPLTVTSAQKNPTAFYLCASSIQTAFTDTQYFGPGTRLTVL.

The V and J genes are TRBV7-2 and TRBJ2-7; 8 bases are a match to TRBD2. The CDR3 length is 14 residues. CDR1 SGHTA and CDR2 FQGNSA come from the germline V gene. V shed 0 bases and J 7 bases; nucleotides not matched to a gene: 5. In nucleotides, the CDR3 is TGTGCCAGCAGCTTAGCGCGGGGGGCGGGAGAGCAGTACTTC. Its translation is CASSLARGAGEQYF.

The rearrangement joins TRBV4-3 to TRBJ1-2; 11 nucleotides align to TRBD1. V shed 1 base and J 5 bases; nucleotides not matched to a gene: 3. Germline assignment: CDR1 LGHNA and CDR2 YSLEER. The CDR3 covers 15 residues. CDR3: CASSQAGTGGYGYTF. The CDR3, as DNA: TGCGCCAGCAGCCAAGCCGGGACAGGGGGTTATGGCTACACCTTC.

As DNA, the CDR3 is TGTGCCAGCAGCCTCCGAGGGACTCACACCGGGGAGCTGTTTTTT. Protein: CASSLRGTHTGELFF. This chain uses TRBV6-5 with TRBJ2-2; D perhaps matches TRBD2 (6 bases). V lost 6 bases and J 3 bases, leaving 14 bases between the germline ends. CDR1 is MNHEY and CDR2 is SVGAGI in the germline V gene. The CDR3 is 15 amino acids.